This T cell receptor beta chain was identified in a study of cytomegalovirus exposure and HLA in healthy donors. Study results and limitations: V- and J-gene trimming of TCR beta was linked (in a later analysis) to a missense DCLRE1C variant. The likely explanation for a cluster of highly shared sequence variants was sequencing artifact.

This PCR relied on a set of 60 Vbeta primers and 13 Jbeta primers. Profiled with immunoSEQ multiplex PCR; TCRdb holds only in-frame clones, not every one. The sample consists of 100,000 to 150,000 clones, roughly three quarters of them appearing once. This CDR3 is 18 amino acids long. V lost 7 bases to trimming and J lost 6 bases; unmatched junction nucleotides: 19. Germline CDR1 and CDR2: SEHNR and FQNEAQ (reference sequence). As for this clone: Its antigen remains unidentified.

Sequenced sample: PBMCs. V gene TRBV7-9 combines with J gene TRBJ2-3, with 10 bases identical to TRBD2. The sequence derives from a woman in her sixties or seventies in good health and CMV-seronegative. CDR3 sequence (DNA): TGTGCCAGCAAAGACGGGCTGTTTAAGCGGGAGGGACTTGATACGCAGTATTTT. This sequence encodes CASKDGLFKREGLDTQYF.